This T cell receptor beta chain came from a study of blood T cell repertoires in COVID-19. Repertoires were generated with immunoSEQ multiplex PCR, while TCRdb's copy carries only in-frame clones and drops some. The repertoire has more than 100,000 clones, nearly 90% of them found once; the top ten carry 3.5% to 4.5%. Enrolment of Seattle patients took place during active infection, and they were followed longitudinally. The CDR3 runs 18 residues. CDR1 is KGHSH and CDR2 is LQKENI in the germline V gene. V lost 2 bases to trimming and J lost 5 bases, with 19 bases between them. The receptor's source is an older woman with COVID-19, enrolled during active disease. Sequences were obtained from peripheral blood. V and J are TRBV18 and TRBJ1-6; maybe TRBD1 (5 bases). CDR3: CASSPVKGKRLNNSPLHF. As DNA, the CDR3 is TGTGCCAGCTCACCAGTAAAGGGGAAACGGCTTAATAATTCACCCCTCCACTTT.